This is a list of T cell receptor beta chains from one sample in a study of T cells in Graves' hyperthyroidism and ophthalmopathy. Each CDR3 protein is one row after TCRdb ran MiXCR on the multiplex PCR reads. This sample has some 300,000 distinct CDR3 sequences, with around a fifth found just once. The material sequenced was blood. These receptors all come from a man aged 50 to 59 with Graves' ophthalmopathy. The CDR3 runs from the conserved cysteine through the conserved F or W. The D gene is left open where the match is weak. Clone size appears in some rows only: once, few, many, or a class for an expanded clone.

j_call v_call clone_size d_call cdr3_nt cdr3_aa
TRBJ2-7 TRBV2 many TRBD2 TGTGCCAGCAGTGCGACCGGGACTAGCGGGAGCGAGCAGTACTTC CASSATGTSGSEQYF
TRBJ1-3 TRBV27 - - TGTGCCAGCAGTCGTGAGATGGGCCCTGGAAACACCATATATTTT CASSREMGPGNTIYF
TRBJ2-7 TRBV5-1 - - TGCGCCAGCAGCTTGGCGGGAGCAGCCTACGAGCAGTACTTC CASSLAGAAYEQYF
TRBJ2-7 TRBV5-1 few TRBD1 TGCGCCAGCAGCGGGGGACAGGGAGTCCACGAGCAGTACTTC CASSGGQGVHEQYF
TRBJ1-2 TRBV6-1 - - TGTGCCAGCAGTTACGGCAGCCGCGGCTACACCTTC CASSYGSRGYTF
TRBJ1-1 TRBV19 - TRBD1 TGTGCCAGTACCACCTTAACCGGGACAGGGGAAGCTTTCTTT CASTTLTGTGEAFF
TRBJ2-1 TRBV30 many TRBD2 TGTGCCTGGAGGACTAGCGGGAGGGCCGAAATCCAGTTCTTC CAWRTSGRAEIQFF
TRBJ1-1 TRBV11-2 many - TGTGCCAGCGCAACGCAGGGTGTTATGAACACTGAAGCTTTCTTT CASATQGVMNTEAFF
TRBJ2-7 TRBV7-2 - TRBD1 TGTGCCAGCAGTGAAAAGTCCCGGGACAGAGGCTACGAGCAGTACTTC CASSEKSRDRGYEQYF
TRBJ2-7 TRBV28 - - TGTGCCAGCACCGAGGGGCCGCGGTCCTACGAGCAGTACTTC CASTEGPRSYEQYF
TRBJ1-1 TRBV20-1 many - TGCAGTGCCCAGACAAGGGTTGGGTTGACTGAAGCTTTCTTT CSAQTRVGLTEAFF
TRBJ2-2 TRBV6-1 few - TGTGCCAGCAGACAAGACAGGCTGACCGGGGAGCTGTTTTTT CASRQDRLTGELFF
TRBJ1-2 TRBV20-1 many - TGCGCCGGGGGTTTTGACTATGGCTACACCTTC CAGGFDYGYTF
TRBJ2-2 TRBV30 few - TGTGCCTGGAGTGTATCGAGCACCGGGGAGCTGTTTTTT CAWSVSSTGELFF
TRBJ2-7 TRBV28 - - TGTGCCAGCAGTAGAACAGGACGGAGCTCCTACGAGCAGTACTTC CASSRTGRSSYEQYF
TRBJ2-7 TRBV10-3 - - TGTGCCATCAGTCCACAGTCGAGCTCCTACGAGCAGTACTTC CAISPQSSSYEQYF
TRBJ2-2 TRBV2 - - TGTGCCAGCAAAAGGGAATCGGACATCGGGGAGCTGTTTTTT CASKRESDIGELFF
TRBJ2-4 TRBV3-1 few TRBD2 TGTGCCAGCAGCCAAGAATCGGGTACTAGCGGGAGAAGTCCCACCAAAAACATTCAGTACTTC CASSQESGTSGRSPTKNIQYF
TRBJ2-3 TRBV7-9 - - TGTGCCAGCAGCTTAGAATCGGACATCACAGATACGCAGTATTTT CASSLESDITDTQYF
TRBJ2-5 TRBV12-3/TRBV12-4 many TRBD2 TGTGCCAGCAGTTTAATGGCGGGAGGAGGGGAGACCCAGTACTTC CASSLMAGGGETQYF
TRBJ2-7 TRBV28 - TRBD2 TGTGCCAGCAGTTTATCTAGCGGGAGTAGGTCCTACGAGCAGTACTTC CASSLSSGSRSYEQYF
TRBJ2-7 TRBV20-1 many - TGCAGTGCTATTTCCGGGACCATCTACGAGCAGTACTTC CSAISGTIYEQYF
TRBJ2-3 TRBV24-1 many TRBD2 TGTGCCACCAGTGATCCTGGGACTAGCGGGAGGGCCACAGATACGCAGTATTTT CATSDPGTSGRATDTQYF
TRBJ2-6 TRBV28 few - TGTGCCAGCAGTTTTCAACCTGGGGCCAACGTCCTGACTTTC CASSFQPGANVLTF
TRBJ1-4 TRBV28 many TRBD1 TGTGCCAGCAGTTTGATAGGACAGGGGAATGCGGTAACTAATGAAAAACTGTTTTTT CASSLIGQGNAVTNEKLFF
TRBJ2-1 TRBV5-1 many TRBD2 TGCGCCAGCACCGCCCGCCAGCGGGAGTCTGGTGAGCAGTTCTTC CASTARQRESGEQFF
TRBJ2-6 TRBV15 - - TGTGCCACCAGCAGGGGGACCTCTGGGGCCAACGTCCTGACTTTC CATSRGTSGANVLTF
TRBJ2-5 TRBV11-1 many - TGTGCCAGCAGCCTAGTGGGACCTCGAGGGACCGAGACCCAGTACTTC CASSLVGPRGTETQYF
TRBJ1-2 TRBV2 many - TGTGCCAGCAGTGTACTTGAGGAGGATGGCTACACCTTC CASSVLEEDGYTF
TRBJ2-1 TRBV19 - TRBD1 TGTGCCAGGACAGGGGGCAGGTCCTACAATGAGCAGTTCTTC CARTGGRSYNEQFF
TRBJ2-3 TRBV7-6 few - TGTGCCAGCAGCTTAGGGGCCCGCACAGATACGCAGTATTTT CASSLGARTDTQYF
TRBJ2-7 TRBV7-7 many TRBD1 TGTGCTAGCAGCTTGACAGGGGAAGGCGAGCAGTACTTC CASSLTGEGEQYF
TRBJ2-3 TRBV20-1 few TRBD1 TGCAGTGCCTCGGGCCCAGGGGGCCGAGACACAGATACGCAGTATTTT CSASGPGGRDTDTQYF
TRBJ2-3 TRBV5-1 many TRBD2 TGCGCCAGCAGCCTCAACCGGGAGGGAGATACGCAGTATTTT CASSLNREGDTQYF
TRBJ2-1 TRBV28 many TRBD2 TGTGCCAGCAGTGGAAGCGGGGGTGCCTACAATGAGCAGTTCTTC CASSGSGGAYNEQFF
TRBJ1-5 TRBV4-2 few - TGTGCCAGCAGCCAAGATCGCCGGGGGGTACAGCCCCAGCATTTT CASSQDRRGVQPQHF
TRBJ2-7 TRBV7-2 many TRBD2 TGTGCCAGCAGCTTAAGAGCGGGAGGCGCCTACGAGCAGTACTTC CASSLRAGGAYEQYF
TRBJ2-5 TRBV7-9 - TRBD2 TGTGCCAGCATGACGGGAGGGATCGAGACCCAGTACTTC CASMTGGIETQYF
TRBJ2-7 TRBV13 few TRBD1 TGTGCCAGCAGCCTAGATAGACAGGGGGAGCGGTACTTC CASSLDRQGERYF
TRBJ2-1 TRBV30 many - TGTGCCTGGAGTCAAATCCAGGATGAGCAGTTCTTC CAWSQIQDEQFF
TRBJ1-5 TRBV20-1 few - TGCAGTGCTTTCACAGGGATCAATCAGCCCCAGCATTTT CSAFTGINQPQHF
TRBJ2-2 TRBV28 few TRBD1 TGTGCCAGCAGTTCCCCGGGACAGGGATACGGGGAGCTGTTTTTT CASSSPGQGYGELFF
TRBJ2-1 TRBV27 many TRBD2 TGTGCCAGCAGCCCGAACCCGACTAGCAGATACAATGAGCAGTTCTTC CASSPNPTSRYNEQFF
TRBJ2-1 TRBV20-1 many TRBD1 TGCAGTGCTAGCCGACAGGGGGTGAGGAATGAGCAGTTCTTC CSASRQGVRNEQFF
TRBJ2-7 TRBV20-1 many TRBD2 TGCAGTGCGCAAACTAGCGGGAGCTCCTACGAGCAGTACTTC CSAQTSGSSYEQYF
TRBJ1-2 TRBV5-5 - TRBD1 TGTGCCAGCAGCATCACAGGGGAGGCTATCGGGGGCGGCTACACCTTC CASSITGEAIGGGYTF
TRBJ2-6 TRBV9 many - TGTGCCAGCAGCGTAGGTTCCCTCGGGGCCAACGTCCTGACTTTC CASSVGSLGANVLTF
TRBJ2-5 TRBV9 few - TGTGCCAGCAGCGTCTCTGCAAGACAAGAGACCCAGTACTTC CASSVSARQETQYF
TRBJ1-1 TRBV19 - - TGTGCCAGTAGTAACGGGCCTTATTCCGACACTGAAGCTTTCTTT CASSNGPYSDTEAFF